This T cell receptor (beta chain) is from a study of T-cell reconstitution after alpha-beta-depleted transplantation in children. This clonotype came up many times. This CDR3 comprises 16 residues. The germline V and J ends were trimmed by 2 bases and 0 bases, with 14 bases remaining between them. Germline V gene sequence: CDR1 MNHEY, CDR2 SMNVEV (reference sequence). Using unique molecular identifiers, the investigators prepared the TCRbeta library. In TCRdb, the PCR reads were re-called with MiXCR into one record per CDR3 protein. This repertoire shows more than 250,000 distinct CDR3 sequences, 9.9% found once; its top ten account for roughly 9.1%.

This TCR came from a human donor who donated a stem cell graft to a child with SCID. Here the sequenced sample was PBMCs from the stem cell graft donor, taken from the stem cell graft. The chain carries TRBV27 and TRBJ2-7; D might be TRBD1 (5 bases). CDR3 bases: TGTGCCAGCAGTTTAGGGTGGCAGGGTAGCTCCTACGAGCAGTACTTC. The encoded protein is CASSLGWQGSSYEQYF.